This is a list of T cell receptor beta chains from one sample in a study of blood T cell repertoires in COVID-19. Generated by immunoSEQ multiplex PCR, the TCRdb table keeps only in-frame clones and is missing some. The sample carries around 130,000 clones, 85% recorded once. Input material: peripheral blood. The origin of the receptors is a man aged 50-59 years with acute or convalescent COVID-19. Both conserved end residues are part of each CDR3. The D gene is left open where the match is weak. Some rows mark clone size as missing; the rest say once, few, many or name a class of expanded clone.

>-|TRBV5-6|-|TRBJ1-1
CASSHDRNTEAFF
TGTGCCAGCAGCCACGACAGGAACACTGAAGCTTTCTTT
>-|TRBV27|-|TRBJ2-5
CASSLSGGAQETQYF
TGTGCCAGCAGTTTATCCGGGGGAGCCCAAGAGACCCAGTACTTC
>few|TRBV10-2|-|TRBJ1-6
CASSETGYGSPLHF
TGCGCCAGCAGTGAAACAGGGTATGGATCACCCCTCCACTTT
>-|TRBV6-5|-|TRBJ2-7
CASSLAFESYEQYF
TGTGCCAGCAGCCTAGCTTTTGAGTCCTACGAGCAGTACTTC
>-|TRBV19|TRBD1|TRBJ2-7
CASSPSGTGRPYEQYF
TGTGCCAGTAGTCCCTCCGGGACAGGGAGGCCCTACGAGCAGTACTTC
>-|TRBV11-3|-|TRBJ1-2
CASSETANYGYTF
TGTGCCAGCAGCGAGACAGCTAACTATGGCTACACCTTC
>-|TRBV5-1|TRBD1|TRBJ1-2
CASSLYRGADYGYTF
TGCGCCAGCAGCTTGTACAGGGGAGCCGACTATGGCTACACCTTC
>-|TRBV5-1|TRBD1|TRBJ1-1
CASSTGQWGNTEAFF
TGCGCCAGCAGCACGGGACAGTGGGGGAACACTGAAGCTTTCTTT
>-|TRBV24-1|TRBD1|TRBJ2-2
CATSDESQGVTGELFF
TGTGCCACCAGTGATGAGAGCCAGGGGGTCACCGGGGAGCTGTTTTTT
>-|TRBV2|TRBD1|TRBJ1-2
CASTETGIDYGYTF
TGTGCCAGCACTGAGACAGGGATAGACTATGGCTACACCTTC
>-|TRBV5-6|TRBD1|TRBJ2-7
CASSLVGTGIDEQYF
TGTGCCAGCAGCTTGGTGGGGACAGGGATCGACGAGCAGTACTTC
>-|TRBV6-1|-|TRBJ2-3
CASSEALGAPDTQYF
TGTGCCAGCAGTGAAGCGCTGGGGGCCCCAGATACGCAGTATTTT
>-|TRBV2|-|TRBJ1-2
CARTGLNSPGYTF
TGTGCCAGGACGGGACTTAACTCTCCGGGCTACACCTTC
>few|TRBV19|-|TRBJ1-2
CASSTLRQPYGYTF
TGTGCCAGTAGTACCCTGCGGCAGCCCTATGGCTACACCTTC
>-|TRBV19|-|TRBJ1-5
CASSVEGALGNQPQHF
TGTGCCAGTAGTGTAGAAGGGGCGCTGGGCAATCAGCCCCAGCATTTT
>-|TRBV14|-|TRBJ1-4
CASSLLYFRAAGEKLFF
TGTGCCAGCAGCCTCCTCTATTTCAGGGCCGCGGGAGAAAAACTGTTTTTT
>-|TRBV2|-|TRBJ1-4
CASRLLNEKLFF
TGTGCCAGCAGGTTACTTAATGAAAAACTGTTTTTT
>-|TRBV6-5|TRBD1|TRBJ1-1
CASSPGQGAGTEAFF
TGTGCCAGCAGCCCGGGACAGGGAGCGGGCACTGAAGCTTTCTTT
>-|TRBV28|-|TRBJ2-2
CASTNPFRTGELFF
TGTGCCAGCACGAACCCCTTTCGGACCGGGGAGCTGTTTTTT
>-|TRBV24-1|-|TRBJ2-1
CATRSDSSYNEQFF
TGTGCCACCAGGAGCGATAGCTCCTACAATGAGCAGTTCTTC
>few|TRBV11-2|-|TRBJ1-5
CASSLVRDQPQHF
TGTGCCAGCAGCTTAGTTCGCGATCAGCCCCAGCATTTT
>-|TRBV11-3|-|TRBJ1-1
CASSPPRGTNTEAFF
TGTGCCAGCAGCCCACCCCGGGGGACGAACACTGAAGCTTTCTTT
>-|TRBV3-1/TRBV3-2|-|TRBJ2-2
CASSTGWVLADNTGELFF
TGTGCCAGCAGTACCGGGTGGGTTTTGGCAGATAACACCGGGGAGCTGTTTTTT
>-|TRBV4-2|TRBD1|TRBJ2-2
CASSFGRGLSTGELFF
TGTGCCAGCAGCTTCGGAAGGGGGCTGAGCACCGGGGAGCTGTTTTTT
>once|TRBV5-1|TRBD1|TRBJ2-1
CASSPGTGGNEQFF
TGCGCCAGCAGCCCGGGGACAGGGGGGAATGAGCAGTTCTTC
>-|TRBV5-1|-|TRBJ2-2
CASSFGGTGELFF
TGCGCCAGCAGCTTTGGGGGGACCGGGGAGCTGTTTTTT
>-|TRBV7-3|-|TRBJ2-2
CASSLAGHTGELFF
TGTGCCAGCAGCTTGGCAGGACATACCGGGGAGCTGTTTTTT
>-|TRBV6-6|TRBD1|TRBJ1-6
CASSQKGRTGVNNSPLHF
TGTGCCAGCAGTCAAAAAGGGAGGACAGGGGTGAATAATTCACCCCTCCACTTT
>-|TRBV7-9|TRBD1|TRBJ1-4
CASSRQGAVEKLFF
TGTGCCAGCAGCCGACAGGGGGCGGTTGAAAAACTGTTTTTT
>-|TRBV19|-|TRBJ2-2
CASSIVTVDVSNTGELFF
TGTGCCAGTAGTATAGTTACCGTCGATGTCAGTAACACCGGGGAGCTGTTTTTT
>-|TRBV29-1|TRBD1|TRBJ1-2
CSVGTGGSYGYTF
TGCAGCGTTGGGACAGGAGGAAGTTATGGCTACACCTTC
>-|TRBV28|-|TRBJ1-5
CATRGGRGQPQHF
TGTGCCACAAGGGGGGGACGAGGACAGCCCCAGCATTTT
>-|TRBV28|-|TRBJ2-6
CASSFNYPSGANVLTF
TGTGCCAGCAGTTTCAACTATCCTTCTGGGGCCAACGTCCTGACTTTC
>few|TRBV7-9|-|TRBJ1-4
CASSLLQGTEKLFF
TGTGCCAGCAGCTTACTACAGGGAACCGAAAAACTGTTTTTT
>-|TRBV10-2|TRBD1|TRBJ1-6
CASSETGQKSLGHSPLHF
TGCGCCAGCAGTGAAACGGGACAGAAGTCTCTGGGGCATTCACCCCTCCACTTT
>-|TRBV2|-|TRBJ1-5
CASSEGTGNQPQHF
TGTGCCAGCAGTGAGGGCACGGGAAATCAGCCCCAGCATTTT